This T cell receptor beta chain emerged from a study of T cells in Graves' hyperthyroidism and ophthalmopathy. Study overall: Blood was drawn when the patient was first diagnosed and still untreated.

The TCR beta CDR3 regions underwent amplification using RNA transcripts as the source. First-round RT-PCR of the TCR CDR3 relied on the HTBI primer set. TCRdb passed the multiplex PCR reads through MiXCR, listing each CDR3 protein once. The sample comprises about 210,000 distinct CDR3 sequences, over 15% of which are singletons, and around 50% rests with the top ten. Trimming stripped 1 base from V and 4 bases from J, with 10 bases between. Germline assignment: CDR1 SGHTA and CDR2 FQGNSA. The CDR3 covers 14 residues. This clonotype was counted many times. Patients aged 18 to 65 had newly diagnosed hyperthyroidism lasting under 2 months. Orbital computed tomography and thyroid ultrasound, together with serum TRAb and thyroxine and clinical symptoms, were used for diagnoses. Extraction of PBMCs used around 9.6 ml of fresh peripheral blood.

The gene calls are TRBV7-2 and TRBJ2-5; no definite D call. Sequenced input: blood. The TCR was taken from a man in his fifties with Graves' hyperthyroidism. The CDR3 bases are TGTGCCAGCAGCTTAGTATCGGCTGCAGAGACCCAGTACTTC. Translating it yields CASSLVSAAETQYF.